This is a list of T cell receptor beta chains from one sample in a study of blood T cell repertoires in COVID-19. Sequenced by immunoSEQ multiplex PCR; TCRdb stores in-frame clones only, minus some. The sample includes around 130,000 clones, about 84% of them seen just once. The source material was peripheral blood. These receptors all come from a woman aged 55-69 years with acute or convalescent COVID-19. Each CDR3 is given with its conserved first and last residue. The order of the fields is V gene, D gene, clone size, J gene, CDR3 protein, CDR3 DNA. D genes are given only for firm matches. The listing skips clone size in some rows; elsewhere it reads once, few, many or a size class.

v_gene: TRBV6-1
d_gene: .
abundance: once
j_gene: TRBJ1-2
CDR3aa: CASSEQGTYGYTF
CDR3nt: TGTGCCAGCAGTGAACAGGGGACCTATGGCTACACCTTC

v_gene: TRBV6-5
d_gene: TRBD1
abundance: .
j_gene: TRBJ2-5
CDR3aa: CASALGGQGYETQYF
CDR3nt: TGTGCCAGCGCACTCGGAGGACAGGGATACGAGACCCAGTACTTC

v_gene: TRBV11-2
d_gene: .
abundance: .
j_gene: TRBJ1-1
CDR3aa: CASSWAEGAEAFF
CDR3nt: TGTGCCAGCAGCTGGGCGGAGGGCGCTGAAGCTTTCTTT

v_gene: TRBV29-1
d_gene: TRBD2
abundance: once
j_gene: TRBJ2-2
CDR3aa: CSVAGTRGRELFF
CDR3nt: TGCAGCGTTGCCGGGACTAGAGGCCGGGAGCTGTTTTTT

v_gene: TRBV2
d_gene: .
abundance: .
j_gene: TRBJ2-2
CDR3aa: CASSQQGQGGTGELFF
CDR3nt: TGTGCCAGCAGCCAACAGGGCCAGGGCGGCACCGGGGAGCTGTTTTTT

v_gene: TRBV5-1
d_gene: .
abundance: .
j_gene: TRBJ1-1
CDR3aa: CASSLTAGMNTEAFF
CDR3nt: TGCGCCAGCAGCTTGACAGCGGGAATGAACACTGAAGCTTTCTTT

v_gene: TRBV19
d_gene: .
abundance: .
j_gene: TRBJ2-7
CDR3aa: CASGGGQTYEQYF
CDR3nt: TGTGCCAGTGGTGGCGGACAGACCTACGAGCAGTACTTC

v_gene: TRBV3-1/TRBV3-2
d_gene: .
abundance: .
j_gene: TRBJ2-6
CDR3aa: CASSLAGDWANVLTF
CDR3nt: TGTGCCAGCAGCCTTGCAGGGGATTGGGCCAACGTCCTGACTTTC

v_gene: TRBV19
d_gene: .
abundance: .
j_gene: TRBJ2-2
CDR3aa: CASSIAPGLGRSPGELFF
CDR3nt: TGTGCCAGTAGTATAGCACCGGGACTGGGCAGATCCCCCGGGGAGCTGTTTTTT

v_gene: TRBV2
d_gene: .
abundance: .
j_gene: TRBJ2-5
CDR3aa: CASSTRAETQYF
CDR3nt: TGTGCCAGTTCGACTAGGGCAGAGACCCAGTACTTC

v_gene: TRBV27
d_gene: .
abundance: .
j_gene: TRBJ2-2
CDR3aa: CASSLDGLELFF
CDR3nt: TGTGCCAGCAGCCTAGACGGCTTGGAGCTGTTTTTT

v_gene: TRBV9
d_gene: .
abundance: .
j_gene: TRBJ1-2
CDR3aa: CASSITGSHYGYTF
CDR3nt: TGTGCCAGCAGTATCACGGGATCTCACTATGGCTACACCTTC

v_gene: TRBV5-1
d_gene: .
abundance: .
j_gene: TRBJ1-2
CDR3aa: CASRVLSGVDYGYTF
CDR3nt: TGCGCCAGCAGGGTTCTATCCGGGGTTGACTATGGCTACACCTTC

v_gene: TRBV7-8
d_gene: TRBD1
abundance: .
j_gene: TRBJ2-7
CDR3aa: CASSWDREQYF
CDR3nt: TGTGCCAGCAGTTGGGACAGGGAGCAGTACTTC

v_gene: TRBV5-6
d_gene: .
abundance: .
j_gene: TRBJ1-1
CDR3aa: CASSSVGGDTEAFF
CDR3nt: TGTGCCAGCAGCTCCGTCGGGGGAGACACTGAAGCTTTCTTT

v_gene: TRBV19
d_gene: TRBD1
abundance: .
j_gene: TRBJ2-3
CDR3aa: CASSIRPGGATDTQYF
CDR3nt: TGTGCCAGTAGCATCCGTCCAGGGGGAGCCACAGATACGCAGTATTTT

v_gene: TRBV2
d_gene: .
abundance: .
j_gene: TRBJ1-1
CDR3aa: CASSEWETEAFF
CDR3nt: TGTGCCAGCAGTGAGTGGGAGACTGAAGCTTTCTTT

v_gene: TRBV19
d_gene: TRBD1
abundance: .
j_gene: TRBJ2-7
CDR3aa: CASRSGQSAYEQYF
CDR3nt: TGTGCCAGTAGGTCGGGACAGTCTGCCTACGAGCAGTACTTC

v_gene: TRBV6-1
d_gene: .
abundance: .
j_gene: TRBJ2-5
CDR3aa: CASSPREKETQYF
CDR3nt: TGTGCCAGCAGCCCCAGGGAAAAAGAGACCCAGTACTTC

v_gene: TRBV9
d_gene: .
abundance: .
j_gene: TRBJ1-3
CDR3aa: CASSVGEDRRNTIYF
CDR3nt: TGTGCCAGCAGCGTAGGGGAGGACCGAAGAAACACCATATATTTT

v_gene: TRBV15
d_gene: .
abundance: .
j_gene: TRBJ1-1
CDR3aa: CATSRASQTGMAFF
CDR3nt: TGTGCCACCAGCAGAGCCAGCCAGACCGGGATGGCTTTCTTT

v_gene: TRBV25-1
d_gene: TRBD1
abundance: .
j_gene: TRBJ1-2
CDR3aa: CASSEGDSAVKGYGYTF
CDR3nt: TGTGCCAGCAGTGAGGGGGACAGTGCCGTGAAGGGCTATGGCTACACCTTC

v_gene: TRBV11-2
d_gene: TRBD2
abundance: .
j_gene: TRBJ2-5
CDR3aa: CASSFAGGLGETQYF
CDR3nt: TGTGCCAGCAGCTTTGCGGGGGGGTTAGGGGAGACCCAGTACTTC

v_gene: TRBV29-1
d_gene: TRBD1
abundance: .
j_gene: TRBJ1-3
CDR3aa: CSAGQNGNTIYF
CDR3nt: TGCAGCGCGGGACAGAATGGAAACACCATATATTTT

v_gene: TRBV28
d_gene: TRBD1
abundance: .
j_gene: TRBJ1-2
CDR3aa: CASKMPGQHADGYTF
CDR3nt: TGTGCCAGCAAGATGCCGGGACAGCATGCGGATGGCTACACCTTC

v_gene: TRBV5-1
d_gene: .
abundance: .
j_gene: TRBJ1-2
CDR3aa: CASSWGTGIGYTF
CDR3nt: TGCGCCAGCAGCTGGGGTACAGGAATTGGCTACACCTTC

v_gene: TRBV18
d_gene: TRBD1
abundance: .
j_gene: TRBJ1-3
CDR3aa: CASSPGQVENTIYF
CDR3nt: TGTGCCAGCTCACCCGGACAGGTAGAGAACACCATATATTTT

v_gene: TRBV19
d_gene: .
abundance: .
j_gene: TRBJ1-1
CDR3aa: CASSTPDGRHTEAFF
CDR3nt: TGTGCCAGTAGTACCCCGGACGGGAGGCACACTGAAGCTTTCTTT

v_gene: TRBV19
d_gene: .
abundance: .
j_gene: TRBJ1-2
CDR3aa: CASSNQGYDGYTF
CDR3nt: TGTGCCAGTAGTAATCAGGGTTACGACGGCTACACCTTC

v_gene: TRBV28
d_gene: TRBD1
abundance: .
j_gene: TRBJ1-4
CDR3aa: CASSPRPGTGNEKLFF
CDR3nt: TGTGCCAGCAGTCCTCGGCCCGGGACAGGGAATGAAAAACTGTTTTTT

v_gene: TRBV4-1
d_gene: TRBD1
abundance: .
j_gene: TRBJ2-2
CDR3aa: CASSPRDRTNTGELFF
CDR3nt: TGCGCCAGCAGCCCCCGGGACAGGACAAACACCGGGGAGCTGTTTTTT

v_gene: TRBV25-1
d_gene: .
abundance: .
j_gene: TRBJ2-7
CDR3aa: CASSATGPLYEQYF
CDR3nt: TGTGCCAGCAGTGCCACAGGTCCTCTCTACGAGCAGTACTTC

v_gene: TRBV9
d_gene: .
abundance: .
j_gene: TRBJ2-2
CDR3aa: CASSATGTGELFF
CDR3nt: TGTGCCAGCAGCGCTACAGGGACCGGGGAGCTGTTTTTT

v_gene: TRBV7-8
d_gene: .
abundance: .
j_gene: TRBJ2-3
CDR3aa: CASSFLTSTDTQYF
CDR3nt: TGTGCCAGCAGCTTTCTTACTAGCACAGATACGCAGTATTTT

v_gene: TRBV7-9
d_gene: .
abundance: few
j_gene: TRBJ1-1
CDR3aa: CASSSWGTPIMNTEAFF
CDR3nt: TGTGCCAGCAGCTCCTGGGGCACCCCAATCATGAACACTGAAGCTTTCTTT

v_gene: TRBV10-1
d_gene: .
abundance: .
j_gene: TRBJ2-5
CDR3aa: CASSEQVQGTQYF
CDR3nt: TGCGCCAGCAGTGAACAGGTTCAAGGGACCCAGTACTTC

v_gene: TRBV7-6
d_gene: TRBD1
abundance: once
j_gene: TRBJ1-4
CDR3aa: CASSLAPGQGVGGTNEKLFF
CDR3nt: TGTGCCAGCAGCTTAGCTCCGGGACAGGGGGTCGGGGGAACTAATGAAAAACTGTTTTTT

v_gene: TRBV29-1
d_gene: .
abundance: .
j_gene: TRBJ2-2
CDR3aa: CSGLGTGGELFF
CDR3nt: TGCAGCGGACTTGGAACCGGCGGGGAGCTGTTTTTT

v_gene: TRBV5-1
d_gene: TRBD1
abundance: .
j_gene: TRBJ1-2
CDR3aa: CASSSTGGNYGYTF
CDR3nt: TGCGCCAGCAGCTCTACAGGGGGCAACTATGGCTACACCTTC

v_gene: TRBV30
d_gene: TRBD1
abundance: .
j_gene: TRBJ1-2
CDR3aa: CAWRGTAKFYGYTF
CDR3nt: TGTGCCTGGCGAGGGACAGCTAAATTTTATGGCTACACCTTC

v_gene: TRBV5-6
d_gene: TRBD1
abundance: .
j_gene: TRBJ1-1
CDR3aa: CASILEARQGNTEAFF
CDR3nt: TGTGCCAGCATCCTTGAGGCCCGACAGGGGAACACTGAAGCTTTCTTT

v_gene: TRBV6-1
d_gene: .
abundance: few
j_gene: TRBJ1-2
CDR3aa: CASSEISNYGYTF
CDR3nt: TGTGCCAGCAGTGAAATCTCCAACTATGGCTACACCTTC

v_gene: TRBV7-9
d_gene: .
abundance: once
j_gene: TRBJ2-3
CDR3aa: CASSSYTDRRTDTQYF
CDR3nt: TGTGCCAGCAGCTCTTATACTGACAGGCGCACAGATACGCAGTATTTT

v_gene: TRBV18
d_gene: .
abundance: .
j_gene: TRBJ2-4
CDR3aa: CASSWENGDIQYF
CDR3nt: TGTGCCAGCTCATGGGAAAACGGGGACATTCAGTACTTC

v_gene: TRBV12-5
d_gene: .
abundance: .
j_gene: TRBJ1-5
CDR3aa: CASGRTGNQPQHF
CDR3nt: TGTGCTAGTGGCCGGACAGGCAATCAGCCCCAGCATTTT

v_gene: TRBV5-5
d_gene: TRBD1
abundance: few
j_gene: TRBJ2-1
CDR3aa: CASSLRQGATSEGQFF
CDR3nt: TGTGCCAGCAGCCTAAGACAGGGGGCGACCTCGGAGGGGCAGTTCTTC

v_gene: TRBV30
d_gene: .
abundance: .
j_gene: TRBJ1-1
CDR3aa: CAWSVANTEAFF
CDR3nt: TGTGCCTGGAGTGTAGCCAACACTGAAGCTTTCTTT